Below, 31 T cell receptor beta chains from the same sample are listed, as sequenced in a study of T cell responses to AZD1222 COVID-19 vaccine (dated by TCRdb to the early 2020s). According to the study, the label for this sample's time point signals: baseline before first vaccination. The method behind the library was the immunoSEQ multiplex PCR assay. TCRdb limited this immuneACCESS table to in-frame rearrangements with V and J called. A share of clones is missing; checked studies link under half to unresolved V genes, and the rest is unexplained. The sample profile shows about 76,000 clones; 90% of them were found once. Around 4% of the sample lies in the top ten. Sample: peripheral blood, taken on day 0 of AZD1222 vaccination. The receptor set was obtained from an adult in good health.

This rearrangement joins TRBV2 to TRBJ1-1; 9 bases map to TRBD1. In germline, CDR1 is SNHLY, CDR2 FYNNEI. Trimming took 7 bases from V and 4 from J; bases not matched to a gene: 4. The CDR3 extends over 13 amino acids. CDR3 DNA sequence: TGTGCCAGCAAAACGGACAGGGGCACTGAAGCTTTCTTT. Translation: CASKTDRGTEAFF.

V and J are TRBV5-1 and TRBJ2-7; TRBD2 matches 10 bases. Germline V lookup: CDR1 SGHRS, CDR2 YFSETQ. Trimming at V came to 2 bases and at J to 1 base, leaving 6 bases not matched to a gene. CDR3 length: 16 amino acids. As DNA, the CDR3 is TGCGCCAGCAGCTTAAGGCCTAGCGGGGGTTCCTACGAGCAGTACTTC. It specifies CASSLRPSGGSYEQYF.

The chain is built from TRBV2 and TRBJ2-7; D ambiguous. This CDR3 region has 14 residues. Germline CDR1 SNHLY, CDR2 FYNNEI. The V gene lost 7 bases and the J gene lost 9 bases, with 22 bases spanning the gap. CDR3 amino acids: CASISSSERFRQYF. The CDR3 nucleotides read TGTGCCAGCATTTCCTCCTCCGAGAGATTCAGGCAGTACTTC.

V gene TRBV27 combines with J gene TRBJ2-3, with a tentative D call TRBD1 (5 bases). The CDR3 runs 12 residues. Germline loops: CDR1 MNHEY, CDR2 SMNVEV (reference sequence). With 7 bases removed from V and 6 bases from J, the gap between germline ends came to 11 bases. The CDR3 DNA follows: TGTGCCAGCAAAGGGGATTTCGATACGCAGTATTTT. Its protein product is CASKGDFDTQYF.

V is TRBV10-1 and J is TRBJ2-1, with 8 bases matching TRBD1. Germline V CDR1 and CDR2: WNHNN, SYGVQD (reference sequence). V lost 7 bases, J lost 4 bases, and 9 bases stayed unmatched. The length of the CDR3 is 15 residues. The CDR3 nucleotides read TGCGCCAGCAACGACTTCAGGGGGCGGTACAATGAGCAGTTCTTC. Translated, it gives CASNDFRGRYNEQFF.

V gene TRBV7-9 combines with J gene TRBJ1-2; TRBD1 might be the D (5 bases). V lost 5 bases and J lost 3, with 7 bases in between. This CDR3 contains 12 residues. Per the germline V gene, CDR1 is SEHNR and CDR2 is FQNEAQ (reference sequence). This CDR3 reads CASSLGDYGYTF. The CDR3, as DNA: TGTGCCAGCAGCCTAGGGGACTATGGCTACACCTTC. Filled out from reference TRBV7-9 and TRBJ1-2, the complete variable domain reads DTGVSQNPRHKITKRGQNVTFRCDPISEHNRLYWYRQTLGQGPEFLTYFQNEAQLEKSRLLSDRFSAERPKGSFSTLEIQRTEQGDSAMYLCASSLGDYGYTFGSGTRLTVV.

The V call is TRBV3-1 (or the pseudogene TRBV3-2), the J call TRBJ1-5; D gene ambiguous. In germline, CDR1 is LGHDT, CDR2 YNNKEL (reference sequence). This CDR3 has 14 amino acids. The V and J ends lost 1 base and 0 bases respectively, with 4 bases between them. The CDR3 bases are TGTGCCAGCAGCCAAGGTAATAGCAATCAGCCCCAGCATTTT. This codes for CASSQGNSNQPQHF.

The chain carries TRBV7-9 and TRBJ2-4; D unclear. V was shortened by 4 bases and J by 0 bases, with 10 bases between the two germline ends. CDR3 length: 15 amino acids. CDR1 SEHNR and CDR2 FQNEAQ come from the germline V gene (reference sequence). The CDR3 is CASSSPRLAKNIQYF. In nucleotides, the CDR3 is TGTGCCAGCAGCTCGCCCCGGCTAGCCAAAAACATTCAGTACTTC.

The chain employs TRBV30 and TRBJ1-4; no firm D call. Germline CDR1 GTSNPN, CDR2 SVGIG (reference sequence). V lost 5 bases, J lost 7 bases, and 20 bases lay in between. This CDR3 region has 15 residues. The CDR3 is CAWGRAPTRGEKLFF. As DNA, the CDR3 is TGTGCCTGGGGGCGGGCTCCCACACGCGGTGAAAAACTGTTTTTT. Full variable domain (rest looked up from reference TRBV30 and TRBJ1-4): SQTIHQWPATLVQPVGSPLSLECTVEGTSNPNLYWYRQAAGRGLQLLFYSVGIGQISSEVPQNLSASRPQDRQFILSSKKLLLSDSGFYLCAWGRAPTRGEKLFFGSGTQLSVL.

DNA for the CDR3: TGTGCCAGCAGCCCCCGGGACACGAATGAGCAGTTCTTC. This gives the protein CASSPRDTNEQFF. This chain links TRBV5-4 with TRBJ2-1; possibly TRBD1 for D (6 bases). Per the germline V gene, CDR1 is SGHNT and CDR2 is YYREEE (reference sequence). V was shortened by 4 bases and J by 7 bases, with 12 bases between the two germline ends. This CDR3 has 13 residues. Supplemented by reference TRBV5-4 and TRBJ2-1, the full variable domain reads ETGVTQSPTHLIKTRGQQVTLRCSSQSGHNTVSWYQQALGQGPQFIFQYYREEENGRGNFPPRFSGLQFPNYSSELNVNALELDDSALYLCASSPRDTNEQFFGPGTRLTVL.

The V and J genes are TRBV6-2 or TRBV6-3 and TRBJ2-2; D ambiguous. CDR3 size: 12 residues. The V end lost 6 bases, the J end lost 7 bases, and 9 bases lay between the germline ends. CDR1 and CDR2 from the germline V gene are MNHEY and SVGEGT. CDR3 sequence reads: CASSRLVGELFF. The CDR3, as DNA: TGTGCCAGCAGCCGACTCGTCGGGGAGCTGTTTTTT.

This chain links TRBV5-1 with TRBJ1-1; a possible D gene is TRBD1 (6 bases). The germline V and J ends were trimmed by 2 bases and 2 bases, with 16 bases remaining between them. This CDR3 has 16 residues. Germline V gene data show CDR1 as SGHRS and CDR2 as YFSETQ. The CDR3 is CASSLQGPDRNTEAFF. The CDR3 bases are TGCGCCAGCAGCTTACAGGGTCCTGATCGAAACACTGAAGCTTTCTTT.

Only a few counts were recorded for this clone. The CDR3 protein is CASISGANTEAFF. The CDR3 DNA is TGTGCCAGCATCTCCGGGGCAAACACTGAAGCTTTCTTT. The J gene is TRBJ1-1, the V gene TRBV27, with D possibly being TRBD1 (5 bases). The CDR3 has 13 amino acids. CDR1 is MNHEY, CDR2 SMNVEV, per germline (reference sequence). Trimming removed 7 bases from V and 2 bases from J, with 11 bases in between.

The rearrangement uses TRBV29-1 and TRBJ2-1; maybe TRBD1 (6 bases). V lost 2 bases and J lost 10, with 18 bases in between. The CDR3 runs 14 residues. Looked up from germline, CDR1 is SQVTM and CDR2 is ANQGSEA. The CDR3 is CSVELDRGMEEQFF. As DNA, the CDR3 is TGCAGCGTTGAACTAGATAGGGGGATGGAGGAGCAGTTCTTC.

The chain combines TRBV5-4 with TRBJ1-1; D may be TRBD1 (6 bases). Between the trimmed V and J ends, which lost 4 bases and 4 bases, there was a span of 14 bases. This CDR3 has 14 residues. The germline gives CDR1 SGHNT, CDR2 YYREEE (reference sequence). The CDR3 region has the DNA TGTGCCAGCAGCCCGGCCACAGGGAGCACTGAAGCTTTCTTT. This encodes CASSPATGSTEAFF.

The chain joins TRBV7-8 to TRBJ1-1, with D possibly matching TRBD1 (6 bases). Germline V gene sequence: CDR1 SGHVS, CDR2 FQNEAQ. V lost 5 bases and J lost 0, with 13 bases in between. This CDR3 has 15 residues. As DNA, the CDR3 is TGTGCCAGCAGCCAACGGACAGCTTTGAACACTGAAGCTTTCTTT. It translates to CASSQRTALNTEAFF. Based on the CDR3 plus reference TRBV7-8 and TRBJ1-1, the full variable domain is GAGVSQSPRYKVAKRGQDVALRCDPISGHVSLFWYQQALGQGPEFLTYFQNEAQLDKSGLPSDRFFAERPEGSVSTLKIQRTQQEDSAVYLCASSQRTALNTEAFFGQGTRLTVV.

This rearrangement joins TRBV19 to TRBJ2-1; 7 bases are shared with TRBD1. Germline assignment: CDR1 LNHDA and CDR2 SQIVND (reference sequence). This CDR3 is built from 15 residues. V was pared by 4 bases and J by 4 bases, with 7 bases of the junction left unmatched. CDR3 bases: TGTGCCAGTAGTAAACAGGGGTGGGGTTACAATGAGCAGTTCTTC. This encodes CASSKQGWGYNEQFF.

V gene TRBV11-3 combines with J gene TRBJ1-3; no reliable D call. CDR1 SGHNT and CDR2 YENEEA come from the germline V gene. This CDR3 is built from 12 residues. V was cut by 3 bases and J by 2 bases, with 2 bases left in between. The CDR3 DNA reads TGTGCCAGCAGCTTCACTGGAAACACCATATATTTT. Protein sequence: CASSFTGNTIYF.

This clone was seen a handful of times. This chain connects TRBV19 to TRBJ2-7; D might be TRBD1 (6 bases). Per germline, CDR1 LNHDA and CDR2 SQIVND (reference sequence). The CDR3 is made up of 15 amino acids. V lost 3 bases and J 7 bases, leaving 19 bases between the germline ends. The CDR3 is CASSIPRGSLREQYF. Here the CDR3 DNA reads TGTGCCAGTAGTATTCCCAGGGGCTCCCTTCGAGAGCAGTACTTC. Complete variable domain (other parts from reference TRBV19 and TRBJ2-7): DGGITQSPKYLFRKEGQNVTLSCEQNLNHDAMYWYRQDPGQGLRLIYYSQIVNDFQKGDIAEGYSVSREKKESFPLTVTSAQKNPTAFYLCASSIPRGSLREQYFGPGTRLTVT.

This rearrangement joins TRBV5-1 to TRBJ1-4, with unresolved D. V dropped 0 bases and J dropped 5 bases, with 11 bases sitting between them. There are 15 residues in the CDR3. Germline V gene data show CDR1 as SGHRS and CDR2 as YFSETQ. The CDR3 reads CASSLVPGPNEKLFF. In DNA, the CDR3 is TGCGCCAGCAGCTTGGTGCCGGGCCCAAATGAAAAACTGTTTTTT.

This clone was detected only once. The rearrangement uses TRBV6-5 and TRBJ1-2; TRBD1 is a possible D gene (5 bases). This CDR3 contains 15 residues. Per germline, CDR1 MNHEY and CDR2 SVGAGI. V was cut by 5 bases and J by 6 bases, with 19 bases left in between. DNA for the CDR3: TGTGCCAGCAGTATCGCCCCCGGCAGGGATCATGGCTACACCTTC. Protein: CASSIAPGRDHGYTF.

This clone was counted only a few times. The rearrangement links TRBV12-3 or TRBV12-4 to TRBJ2-5, with unresolved D. The CDR3 loop spans 12 amino acids. With 5 bases removed from V and 9 bases from J, the gap between germline ends came to 13 bases. As DNA, the CDR3 is TGTGCCAGCAGTCCAGGTCCGGCCCCCCAGTACTTC. It encodes CASSPGPAPQYF.

This chain joins TRBV6-5 and TRBJ2-2; maybe TRBD1 (7 bases). Between the trimmed V and J ends, which lost 4 bases and 5 bases, there was a span of 14 bases. The CDR3 contains 15 residues. CDR1 is MNHEY, CDR2 SVGAGI, per germline. The CDR3 DNA follows: TGTGCCAGCAGTTCCAGGGGGGTAGGGACCGGGGAGCTGTTTTTT. Encoded protein: CASSSRGVGTGELFF.

The V call is TRBV10-3, the J call TRBJ2-1, with no clear D. Looked up from germline, CDR1 is ENHRY and CDR2 is SYGVKD. Between the trimmed V and J ends, which lost 3 bases and 8 bases, there was a span of 8 bases. This CDR3 contains 12 residues. CDR3 protein: CAISEGSDEQFF. The CDR3 region has the DNA TGTGCCATCAGTGAAGGGTCGGATGAGCAGTTCTTC.

The rearrangement links TRBV3-1 (or the pseudogene TRBV3-2) to TRBJ1-6; 10 bases line up with TRBD1. The V gene's germline CDR1 is LGHDT and CDR2 YNNKEL (reference sequence). The junction had 2 bases not matched to a gene; V was cut back by 3 bases and J by 9 bases. The CDR3 is 14 residues long. In nucleotides, the CDR3 is TGTGCCAGCAGCCACCGGGACAGGGGTTCACCCCTCCACTTT. Translating it yields CASSHRDRGSPLHF.

This sequence joins TRBV29-1 and TRBJ2-5, with 7 bases aligning to TRBD1. The CDR3 runs to 13 residues. Looked up from germline, CDR1 is SQVTM and CDR2 is ANQGSEA. Trimming cost V 7 bases and J 4 bases; bases outside gene matches: 9. CDR3 DNA: TGCAGCGCTCGGGACAGCCTATTAGAGACCCAGTACTTC. Translation gives CSARDSLLETQYF.

The table lists this clone with a count of one. V gene TRBV19 combines with J gene TRBJ2-7; 8 bases line up with TRBD2. The germline V gene encodes CDR1 LNHDA and CDR2 SQIVND (reference sequence). Germline trimming cut 3 bases from V and 3 bases from J; bases unmatched to any gene: 4. The CDR3 is 14 amino acids. For the CDR3, the DNA is TGTGCCAGTAGTATCCGGGGGGGAGACTACGAGCAGTACTTC. Amino acids: CASSIRGGDYEQYF.

This clone was seen a single time. The rearrangement joins TRBV11-3 to TRBJ2-5; maybe TRBD1 (5 bases). Germline CDR1 reads SGHNT; CDR2 reads YENEEA. V was cut by 3 bases and J by 1 base, with 21 bases left in between. The CDR3 is 18 residues long. CDR3 loop: CASSLPTLQTAFQETQYF. The CDR3 DNA reads as TGTGCCAGCAGCTTGCCCACACTACAGACAGCCTTCCAAGAGACCCAGTACTTC. The entire variable domain, with the rest obtained from reference TRBV11-3 and TRBJ2-5, is as follows: EAGVVQSPRYKIIEKKQPVAFWCNPISGHNTLYWYLQNLGQGPELLIRYENEEAVDDSQLPKDRFSAERLKGVDSTLKIQPAELGDSAVYLCASSLPTLQTAFQETQYFGPGTRLLVL.

The gene calls are TRBV19 and TRBJ1-2; D not certain. V was clipped by 6 bases and J by 0 bases, with 11 bases between them. Germline values: CDR1 LNHDA, CDR2 SQIVND (reference sequence). The CDR3 covers 14 residues. CDR3 sequence: CASSLLPTNYGYTF. DNA for the CDR3: TGTGCCAGTAGCTTACTGCCAACTAACTATGGCTACACCTTC.

The V call is TRBV11-2, the J call TRBJ2-7, with a possible D match to TRBD2 (6 bases). Trimming took off 4 bases at V and 2 bases at J, with 18 bases between the two ends. This CDR3 region has 16 residues. CDR1 SGHAT and CDR2 FQNNGV come from the germline V gene. CDR3 loop: CASSSGSWNFAYEQYF. CDR3 bases: TGTGCCAGCAGCTCCGGGAGCTGGAACTTTGCCTACGAGCAGTACTTC.

This rearrangement joins TRBV7-2 to TRBJ1-2; D not resolved. The CDR3 contains 13 residues. Germline CDR1 is SGHTA and CDR2 is FQGNSA. Trimming took off 2 bases at V and 4 bases at J, with 8 bases between the two ends. The CDR3 coding sequence is TGTGCCAGCAGCTTAAACGCAGGCTATGGCTACACCTTC. This translates into CASSLNAGYGYTF. The variable domain in full, with the rest retrieved from reference TRBV7-2 and TRBJ1-2, is GAGVSQSPSNKVTEKGKDVELRCDPISGHTALYWYRQSLGQGLEFLIYFQGNSAPDKSGLPSDRFSAERTGGSVSTLTIQRTQQEDSAVYLCASSLNAGYGYTFGSGTRLTVV.